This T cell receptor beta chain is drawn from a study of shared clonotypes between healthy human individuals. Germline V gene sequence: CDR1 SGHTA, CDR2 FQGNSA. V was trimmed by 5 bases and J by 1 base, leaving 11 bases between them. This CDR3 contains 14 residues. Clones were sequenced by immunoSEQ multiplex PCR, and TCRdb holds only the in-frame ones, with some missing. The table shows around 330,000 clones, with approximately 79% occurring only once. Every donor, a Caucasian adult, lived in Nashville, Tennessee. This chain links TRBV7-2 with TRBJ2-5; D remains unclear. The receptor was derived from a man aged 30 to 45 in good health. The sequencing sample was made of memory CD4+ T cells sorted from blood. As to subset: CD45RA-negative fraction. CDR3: CASSRGPGQETQYF. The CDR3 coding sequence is TGTGCCAGCAGCCGAGGACCCGGCCAAGAGACCCAGTACTTC.